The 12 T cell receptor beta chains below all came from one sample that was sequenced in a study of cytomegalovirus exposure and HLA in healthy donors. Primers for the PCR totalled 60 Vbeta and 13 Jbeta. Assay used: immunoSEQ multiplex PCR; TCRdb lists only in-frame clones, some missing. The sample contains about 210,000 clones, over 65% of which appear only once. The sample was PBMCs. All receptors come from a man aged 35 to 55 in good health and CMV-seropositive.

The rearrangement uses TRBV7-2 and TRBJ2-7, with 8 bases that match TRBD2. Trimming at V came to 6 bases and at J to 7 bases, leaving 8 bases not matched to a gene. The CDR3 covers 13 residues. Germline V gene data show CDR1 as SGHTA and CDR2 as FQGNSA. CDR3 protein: CASRRPAGEEQYF. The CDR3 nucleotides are TGTGCCAGCAGGAGACCAGCGGGAGAAGAGCAGTACTTC.

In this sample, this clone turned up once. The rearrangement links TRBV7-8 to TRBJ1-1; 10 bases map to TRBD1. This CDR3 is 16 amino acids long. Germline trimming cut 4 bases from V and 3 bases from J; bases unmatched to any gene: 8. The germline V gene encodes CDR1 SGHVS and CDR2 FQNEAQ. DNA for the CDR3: TGTGCCAGCAGCTACGGGACAGGGGCGAGGTACACTGAAGCTTTCTTT. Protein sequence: CASSYGTGARYTEAFF. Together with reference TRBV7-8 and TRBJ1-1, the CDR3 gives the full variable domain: GAGVSQSPRYKVAKRGQDVALRCDPISGHVSLFWYQQALGQGPEFLTYFQNEAQLDKSGLPSDRFFAERPEGSVSTLKIQRTQQEDSAVYLCASSYGTGARYTEAFFGQGTRLTVV.

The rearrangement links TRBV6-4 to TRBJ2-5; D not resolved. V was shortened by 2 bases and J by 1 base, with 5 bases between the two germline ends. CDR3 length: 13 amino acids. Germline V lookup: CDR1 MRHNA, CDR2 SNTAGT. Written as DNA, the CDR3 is TGTGCCAGCAGTGACGGGCTCCAAGAGACCCAGTACTTC. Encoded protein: CASSDGLQETQYF.

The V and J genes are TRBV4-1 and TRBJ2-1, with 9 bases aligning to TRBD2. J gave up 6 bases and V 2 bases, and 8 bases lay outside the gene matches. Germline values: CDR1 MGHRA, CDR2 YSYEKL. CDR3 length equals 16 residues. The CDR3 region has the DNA TGCGCCAGCAGCCAACCCGGGACTAGCTCTTTCAATGAGCAGTTCTTC. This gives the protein CASSQPGTSSFNEQFF.

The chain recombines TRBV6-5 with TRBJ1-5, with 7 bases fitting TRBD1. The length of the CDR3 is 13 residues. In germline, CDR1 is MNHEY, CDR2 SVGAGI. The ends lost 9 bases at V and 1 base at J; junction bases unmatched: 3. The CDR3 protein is CASRQGSNQPQHF. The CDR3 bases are TGTGCCAGTCGACAGGGAAGCAATCAGCCCCAGCATTTT.

The CDR3 DNA reads TGTGCCAGCAGCCCCCAACAGGGGAGTTATGGCTACACCTTC. It is translated as CASSPQQGSYGYTF. The V and J genes are TRBV6-6 and TRBJ1-2; 7 nucleotides agree with TRBD1. V shed 6 bases, J shed 5 bases, and the junction held 9 bases outside the gene matches. The CDR3 has 14 amino acids. The germline CDR1 and CDR2 sequences are MNHNY and SVGAGI (reference sequence).

CDR3 in amino acids: CASSRGAASTDTQYF. The CDR3 DNA reads as TGTGCCAGCAGCCGGGGAGCGGCGAGCACAGATACGCAGTATTTT. This chain links TRBV7-9 with TRBJ2-3; D perhaps matches TRBD2 (5 bases). Germline V gene sequence: CDR1 SEHNR, CDR2 FQNEAQ (reference sequence). The CDR3 consists of 15 residues. The V end was cut by 5 bases, the J end by 0 bases, with 12 bases between.

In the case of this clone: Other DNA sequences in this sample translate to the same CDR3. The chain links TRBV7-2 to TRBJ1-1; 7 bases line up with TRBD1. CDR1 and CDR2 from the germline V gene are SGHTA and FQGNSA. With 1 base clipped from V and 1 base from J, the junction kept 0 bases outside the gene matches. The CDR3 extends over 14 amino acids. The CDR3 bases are TGTGCCAGCAGCTTAGGACAGGGGAACACTGAAGCTTTCTTT. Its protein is CASSLGQGNTEAFF.

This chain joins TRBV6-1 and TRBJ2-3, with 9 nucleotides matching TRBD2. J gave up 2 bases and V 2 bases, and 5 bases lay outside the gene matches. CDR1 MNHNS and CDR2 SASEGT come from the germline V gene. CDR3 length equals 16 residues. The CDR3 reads CASSEPTSGHTDTQYF. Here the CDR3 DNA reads TGTGCCAGCAGTGAACCGACTAGCGGTCACACAGATACGCAGTATTTT.

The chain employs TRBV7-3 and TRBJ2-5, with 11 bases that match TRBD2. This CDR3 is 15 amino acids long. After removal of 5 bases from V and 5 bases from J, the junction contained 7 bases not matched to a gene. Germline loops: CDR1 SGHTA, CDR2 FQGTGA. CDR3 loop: CASSTGTSGGETQYF. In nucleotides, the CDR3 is TGTGCCAGCAGCACCGGGACTAGCGGTGGGGAGACCCAGTACTTC.

The CDR3 region is CASSSQGNQPQHF. CDR3 DNA sequence: TGTGCCAGCAGCTCACAGGGTAATCAGCCCCAGCATTTT. This sequence joins TRBV7-9 and TRBJ1-5, with TRBD1 as a possible D gene (6 bases). Germline assignment: CDR1 SEHNR and CDR2 FQNEAQ (reference sequence). The germline V and J ends were trimmed by 4 bases and 4 bases, with 8 bases remaining between them. This CDR3 has 13 residues.

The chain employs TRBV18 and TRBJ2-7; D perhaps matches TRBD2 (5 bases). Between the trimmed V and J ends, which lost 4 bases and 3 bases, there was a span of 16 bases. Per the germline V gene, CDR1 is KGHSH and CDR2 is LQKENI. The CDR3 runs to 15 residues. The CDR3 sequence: CASSHGSALDYEQYF. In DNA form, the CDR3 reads TGTGCCAGCTCACATGGTAGCGCCTTAGACTACGAGCAGTACTTC. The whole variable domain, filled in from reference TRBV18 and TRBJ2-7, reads NAGVMQNPRHLVRRRGQEARLRCSPMKGHSHVYWYRQLPEEGLKFMVYLQKENIIDESGMPKERFSAEFPKEGPSILRIQQVVRGDSAAYFCASSHGSALDYEQYFGPGTRLTVT.